This is a list of T cell receptor beta chains from one sample in a study of tumor and adjacent non-tumor tissue in lung cancer. TCRdb re-analysed the multiplex PCR reads in MiXCR, keeping a single row per CDR3 protein. The table includes under 100,000 distinct CDR3 sequences, roughly 62% detected once. Sequencing used lung tumor tissue. The source is a man in his 70s with non-small cell lung cancer. Both conserved end residues are part of each CDR3. The D gene is left open where the match is weak. Expanded clones get a size class; other rows say once, few or many, or leave the size out.

abundance	j_gene	v_gene	d_gene	CDR3nt	CDR3aa
medium-sized	TRBJ2-7	TRBV11-2	NA	TGTGCCAGCAGCTTAGTTTCTGGGAGCTCCTACGAGCAGTACTTC	CASSLVSGSSYEQYF
few	TRBJ2-7	TRBV29-1	NA	TGCAGAGTTGGGGTAGCCTACGAGCAGTACTTT	CRVGVAYEQYF
many	TRBJ1-1	TRBV7-9	NA	TGTGCCAGCAGCGCCGGACGGCTCACTGAAGCTTTCTTT	CASSAGRLTEAFF
NA	TRBJ2-7	TRBV6-5	NA	TGTGCCAGCAGCCGGACTCAGGGCCTCTACGAGCACCACTTC	CASSRTQGLYEHHF
many	TRBJ2-1	TRBV7-8	TRBD2	TGTGCCAGCAGCTCAGGCACTAGCGAGTACAATGAGCAGTTCTTC	CASSSGTSEYNEQFF
many	TRBJ1-6	TRBV11-2	TRBD1	TGTGCCAGCAGCTCAATGAGGACAGGGACCTCACCCCTCCACTTT	CASSSMRTGTSPLHF
many	TRBJ2-2	TRBV4-1	NA	TGCGCCAGCAGCCTCGCTGGGTCTAGAACCGGGGAGCTGTTTTTT	CASSLAGSRTGELFF
many	TRBJ2-1	TRBV6-1	TRBD2	TGTGCCAGCAGTGCCACTTGGACTAGCGGCCTCGACAATGAGCAGTTCTTC	CASSATWTSGLDNEQFF
NA	TRBJ2-1	TRBV29-1	NA	TGCAGCGTTGAAGTGAGCACCTTTTATGAACAGTTCTTC	CSVEVSTFYEQFF
NA	TRBJ2-1	TRBV24-1	TRBD2	TGTGCCACCAGTGACTTGCTAGCGGGGATGGAGGATGAGCAGTTCTTC	CATSDLLAGMEDEQFF
NA	TRBJ1-1	TRBV6-6	NA	TGTGCCAGCAGCACCTCCCGGACGGGGGGCGCGGATGGTGAAGCTTTCTTT	CASSTSRTGGADGEAFF
once	TRBJ1-2	TRBV30	TRBD1	TGTGCCTGGAAGGGACAGGGGGCGAAGGGCTATGGCTACACCTTC	CAWKGQGAKGYGYTF
NA	TRBJ2-2	TRBV6-5	TRBD1	TGTGCCAGCGCTGGGCAGGGGGCCGCCGGGGAGCTGTTCTTT	CASAGQGAAGELFF
NA	TRBJ1-5	TRBV5-5	NA	TGTGCCAGCAGCTTGGGACTAGCCGAGGCAGATACGCAGCATTTT	CASSLGLAEADTQHF
NA	TRBJ2-3	TRBV5-1	NA	TGCGCCAGCAGTGGACAACTTAGAACAGATACGCAGTATTTT	CASSGQLRTDTQYF
many	TRBJ2-3	TRBV12-3/TRBV12-4	TRBD1	TGTGCCAGCGGCAAACAGGGGGCAACAGATACGCAGTATTTT	CASGKQGATDTQYF
once	TRBJ2-6	TRBV5-4	NA	TGTGCCAGCAACCTGGCAAAAGGGGTCGGGGCCAGCGTCCTGACTTTC	CASNLAKGVGASVLTF
once	TRBJ2-4	TRBV5-4	NA	TGTGCCAACAGCTCGGGTCCTGCCAACATTAAGTACTTC	CANSSGPANIKYF
NA	TRBJ2-1	TRBV24-1	NA	TGTGCCACCAGTGATGGCAGGGTGATAAGGAATGAGCAGTTCTTC	CATSDGRVIRNEQFF
NA	TRBJ2-6	TRBV15	NA	TGTGCCACCAGACCTTCTGGGGCCAACGTCCTGACTTTC	CATRPSGANVLTF
many	TRBJ2-7	TRBV6-1	TRBD1	TGTGCCAGCAGTGCGGACAGGGGCAGTAGTGGGCAGTACTTC	CASSADRGSSGQYF
NA	TRBJ2-5	TRBV11-2	NA	TGTATCAGCAGCTTAGACCCCCAAGAGACCCAGTACTTC	CISSLDPQETQYF
NA	TRBJ2-5	TRBV6-2/TRBV6-3	TRBD1	TGTGCCAGCAGTTACGATTCCGGGACAGGCAGGCAAGAGGCCCAGTACTTC	CASSYDSGTGRQEAQYF
NA	TRBJ1-5	TRBV10-3	TRBD1	TGTGCCTCAAACCAGGGGGGAGGCAGTAATCTGCCCCAGCATTTT	CASNQGGGSNLPQHF
NA	TRBJ1-1	TRBV29-1	NA	TGCAGCGCTTCACAGGGAGCCCTTGAAGCTATCTTT	CSASQGALEAIF
NA	TRBJ2-7	TRBV11-2	TRBD2	TGTGCCAGTAGTAGTGCGGGAGGCGTGTACGAGCAGCACTTC	CASSSAGGVYEQHF
NA	TRBJ1-2	TRBV5-1	TRBD1	TGCACCAGCAGCATCGGACAGGGGAGGAACTATGGCTACACCTTC	CTSSIGQGRNYGYTF
NA	TRBJ2-6	TRBV4-1	NA	TGCGCCGGCATTCAAGTAAGCTCTGGGGCCAACGTCCTGACTTTC	CAGIQVSSGANVLTF
NA	TRBJ2-5	TRBV28	NA	TGTGCCAGCAGTTGGAGAGGGGGGACCCAGTACTTC	CASSWRGGTQYF
NA	TRBJ2-5	TRBV6-2/TRBV6-3	TRBD1	TGTGCCAGCAGTGAATACAGGGGGCGCGGTGAGGCCCAGTACTTC	CASSEYRGRGEAQYF
once	TRBJ2-7	TRBV30	TRBD1	TGTGTCTGGAGTTCTGGACAGGGGACCAACGAGCAGTACTTC	CVWSSGQGTNEQYF
many	TRBJ2-3	TRBV6-5	NA	TGTGCCAGCAGGTTAAGGGGGGGGCCCACAGATACGCAGTATTTT	CASRLRGGPTDTQYF
many	TRBJ2-1	TRBV5-4	TRBD2	TGTGCCAGCAGCTTGGCGACTAGCGGGACGAGCTCCTACAATGAGCAGTTCTTC	CASSLATSGTSSYNEQFF
NA	TRBJ1-6	TRBV29-1	NA	TGCAGCGCCGGAGGTGGTACTCCACCCCTCCACTTT	CSAGGGTPPLHF
few	TRBJ2-3	TRBV11-2	NA	TGTGCCAGCAGCTCGGGACACACAGATACACAGTATTTT	CASSSGHTDTQYF
many	TRBJ2-5	TRBV28	NA	TGTGCCAGCAGCTTTGGGCAGCTCCAAGAGACCCAGTACTTC	CASSFGQLQETQYF
many	TRBJ1-3	TRBV6-5	NA	TGTGCCAGCAGTTACTCGAGGTCTGGAAACACCATATATTTT	CASSYSRSGNTIYF
NA	TRBJ2-1	TRBV7-8	NA	TGTGACGGCAGCTTAGCAAGGTTACAGCGAGAGGAGGACAATGAGCAGTTCTTC	CDGSLARLQREEDNEQFF
NA	TRBJ2-1	TRBV4-1	TRBD2	TGTGCCGGCAGCCAAGGCAATAGCGGGGTGAATGAGCAGTTCTTC	CAGSQGNSGVNEQFF
NA	TRBJ2-5	TRBV28	TRBD1	TGTGCCAGCAGTTTTGCCGGGACAGGGTTCCAAGAGATCCAGTACTTC	CASSFAGTGFQEIQYF
NA	TRBJ2-7	TRBV4-2	TRBD2	TGTACCAGCAGTCAAGCCGGGGGGTACGAGCAGTACTTC	CTSSQAGGYEQYF
many	TRBJ2-1	TRBV12-3/TRBV12-4	TRBD2	TGTGCCAGCAGGCGAACTAGCGGGAGTGGTAATGAGCAGTTCTTC	CASRRTSGSGNEQFF
NA	TRBJ2-5	TRBV7-3	TRBD1	TGTGCCAGCAGCAGGACAGGGGGAGGCCAAGAGACCCAGTACTTC	CASSRTGGGQETQYF
NA	TRBJ2-7	TRBV29-1	NA	TGCAGCGTTGGGTTTGGAGGGATAAACGAGCAGTACTTC	CSVGFGGINEQYF
NA	TRBJ2-5	TRBV11-2	NA	TGTGCCGGCACCCAGGGTCAAGAGACCCAGTACTTC	CAGTQGQETQYF
NA	TRBJ1-1	TRBV11-2	NA	TGTGCCAGCAGCTTAGAATGGGGAACGAACTCTGAAGCTTTCTTT	CASSLEWGTNSEAFF